This T cell receptor (beta chain) was documented in a study of blood T cells in healthy people across ages. This CDR3 is built from 13 residues. V lost 6 bases and J 5 bases, leaving 13 bases between the germline ends. Combining a sample-barcoded 5' primer with a J-beta primer mix, a second PCR ran for roughly 7 to 11 cycles. TCRdb fed the 5' RACE reads into MiXCR, producing one record per CDR3 protein. Of 600,000 to 800,000 distinct CDR3 sequences in the sample, 40% to 65% are singletons; the top ten hold roughly 14%. This clonotype was picked up many times. Sequencing was done on a sample of blood. This receptor was identified in a woman aged 80 or over in good health. The chain has TRBV12-3 or TRBV12-4 and TRBJ1-2; no firm D call. CDR3 DNA: TGTGCCAGCAGAATCACGTCTTCGTATGGCTACACCTTC. Its translation: CASRITSSYGYTF.